The present T cell receptor (beta chain) was sequenced within a study of CD8 T cells in Susac syndrome. Looking at the study overall: There were over 5 sequenced Susac syndrome patients with active disease and roughly 8 in remission. Broader study findings: Susac syndrome CD4+ T cell repertoires showed no clonal expansion.

The germline V gene has CDR1 MNHNS and CDR2 SASEGT. The V segment lost 6 bases and the J segment 4 bases; nucleotides outside the gene matches: 7. There are 16 residues in the CDR3. Reverse transcription of about 0.5 to 1 ug RNA used random hexamers. Amplification of the TCR beta CDR3 was carried out by immunoSEQ multiplex PCR, which spanned a total of 54 Vbeta and 13 Jbeta segments. A single record per CDR3 protein comes from TCRdb applying MiXCR to the immunoSEQ multiplex PCR reads. The repertoire holds more than 150,000 distinct CDR3 sequences, 85% to 95% seen once, with 0.15% to 0.2% in the top ten. As to this clonotype: Its target is unknown.

The chain joins TRBV6-1 to TRBJ2-1, with 12 bases identical to TRBD2. The sequence was collected from a human donor with Susac syndrome. Sequenced input: CD4+ T cells from PBMCs. The CDR3 region has the DNA TGTGCCAGCAGCCGACGTACTAGCGGGGGGTACAATGAGCAGTTCTTC. Encoded protein: CASSRRTSGGYNEQFF.